This T cell receptor (beta chain) was observed in a study of Graves' ophthalmopathy and Graves' hyperthyroidism. Investigators amplified TCR beta CDR3 regions from RNA transcripts. Following a first-round RT-PCR that used HTBI primers, a second-round multiplex PCR was carried out. TCRdb reprocessed the multiplex PCR reads with MiXCR, giving one entry per CDR3 protein. The table lists about 160,000 distinct CDR3 sequences, 39% of them singletons. Germline CDR1 and CDR2: SGHDN and FVKESK. The CDR3 has 22 residues if both end residues are counted. With regard to this clonotype: Because the CDR3's place on the DNA is in doubt, the DNA is left out and the CDR3 is given as listed by TCRdb.

The source material was peripheral blood. The receptor was derived from a man aged 30 to 39 with Graves' ophthalmopathy. The rearrangement uses TRBV14 and TRBJ1-5. CDR3 loop: CASSPTAGVQEQYFGPGQPQHF.